This T cell receptor beta chain was sequenced in a study of early T cells in non-severe SARS-CoV-2 infection. Ten or more counts support this clonotype. J lost 4 bases, V lost 6 bases, and 3 bases had no gene match. CDR3 length: 14 residues. Germline V CDR1 and CDR2: SGHAT, FQNNGV. TCRdb passed the 5' RACE reads through MiXCR, listing each CDR3 protein once. The data hold 66,000 or so distinct CDR3 sequences, with 13% observed a single time. This clonotype was obtained from an adult who was a healthcare worker with PCR-confirmed SARS-CoV-2 infection or an uninfected control (not recorded which). The sample consisted of whole blood. V is TRBV11-2 and J is TRBJ1-1; the match to TRBD1 covers 12 bases. This chain's CDR3 is CASRGTGGLTEAFF. The CDR3 DNA is TGTGCCAGCAGGGGGACAGGGGGCCTCACTGAAGCTTTCTTT.